The 32 T cell receptor beta chains in this list originate from one sample, sequenced in a study of post-analysis software for immune sequencing data. Study-level results: TRBV segments more frequent in patients than in controls numbered roughly 5 and included TRBV5-6, TRBV5-1 and TRBV20-1.

The library was made from cDNA and included unique molecular identifiers. Each CDR3 protein gets one entry after TCRdb re-called the PCR reads with MiXCR. The data hold 350,000 to 450,000 distinct CDR3 sequences, with around 33% observed a single time. Their cognate antigens are unknown. Source material: blood. The receptors were gathered from a girl aged 5 to 17 with multiple sclerosis.

J is TRBJ2-7 and V is TRBV12-3 or TRBV12-4; 11 nucleotides match TRBD1. V shed 4 bases and J 4 bases; nucleotides not matched to a gene: 6. This CDR3 has 15 residues. CDR3 bases: TGTGCCAGCAGTTCTTGGACAGGGGGCATGTACGAGCAGTACTTC. Amino acids: CASSSWTGGMYEQYF.

The chain joins TRBV4-1 to TRBJ2-5; 7 nucleotides match TRBD2. Germline CDR1 reads MGHRA; CDR2 reads YSYEKL. The CDR3 contains 13 residues. Losses at the gene ends were 4 bases for V and 11 bases for J; bases not matched to a gene: 10. CDR3 residues: CASSLELPREQYF. CDR3 in DNA: TGCGCCAGCAGCCTCGAACTCCCGCGGGAGCAGTACTTC.

In its sample, this clonotype was seen a few times. This chain uses TRBV6-5 with TRBJ2-7; 7 bases line up with TRBD2. The CDR3 has 15 residues. Per the germline V gene, CDR1 is MNHEY and CDR2 is SVGAGI. Trimming removed 0 bases from V and 3 bases from J; junction bases left unmatched: 5. Written as DNA, the CDR3 is TGTGCCAGCAGTTACTCGGGGGGGAAGCACTACGAGCAGTACTTC. It encodes CASSYSGGKHYEQYF.

The chain has TRBV7-2 and TRBJ1-3; tentatively, D is TRBD1 (5 bases). Germline-derived CDR1 and CDR2 are SGHTA and FQGNSA. V lost 1 base to trimming and J lost 3 bases, with 19 bases between them. CDR3 size: 18 residues. CDR3 sequence reads: CASSLGGLVGAGGNTIYF. CDR3 DNA: TGTGCCAGCAGCTTAGGGGGGTTGGTCGGGGCGGGTGGAAACACCATATATTTT.

In this sample, this clonotype turned up many times. This chain connects TRBV4-3 to TRBJ2-7, with D hard to call. V dropped 0 bases and J dropped 3 bases, with 12 bases sitting between them. CDR1 is LGHNA and CDR2 is YSLEER in the germline V gene. The CDR3 is 15 residues long. CDR3: CASSQDRSPSYEQYF. The CDR3 DNA reads TGCGCCAGCAGCCAAGACCGGAGCCCTAGCTACGAGCAGTACTTC.

This rearrangement joins TRBV7-3 to TRBJ2-4; D perhaps matches TRBD2 (7 bases). Trimming shortened V by 1 base and J by 4 bases, and 17 bases separated the two germline ends. Germline CDR1 SGHTA, CDR2 FQGTGA. The CDR3 has 17 residues. CDR3 sequence: CASSLMGGGHPKNIQYF. The DNA for the CDR3 is TGTGCCAGCAGCTTAATGGGGGGGGGACACCCAAAAAACATTCAGTACTTC.

This chain joins TRBV20-1 and TRBJ2-7; possible D gene TRBD1, 5 bases. V lost 1 base and J 4 bases, leaving 8 bases between the germline ends. Germline CDR1 DFQATT, CDR2 SNEGSKA (reference sequence). The CDR3 extends over 12 amino acids. DNA for the CDR3: TGCAGTGCTAGAGGACAGAAGTACGAGCAGTACTTC. As protein: CSARGQKYEQYF.

This chain connects TRBV12-3 or TRBV12-4 to TRBJ1-4; 8 nucleotides agree with TRBD1. This CDR3 has 14 residues. The V segment lost 8 bases and the J segment 7 bases; nucleotides outside the gene matches: 9. CDR3 nucleotides: TGTGCCAGCTCTAAAGGACAGGGTGGTGAAAAACTGTTTTTT. Protein product: CASSKGQGGEKLFF.

The rearrangement uses TRBV7-9 and TRBJ2-1, with 8 bases aligning to TRBD2. The CDR3 is 14 residues long. Germline CDR1 reads SEHNR; CDR2 reads FQNEAQ (reference sequence). Germline trimming cut 5 bases from V and 3 bases from J; bases unmatched to any gene: 3. The CDR3 DNA follows: TGTGCCAGCAGCGTTAGCGGGGACTACAATGAGCAGTTCTTC. It codes for CASSVSGDYNEQFF.

V and J are TRBV6-2 or TRBV6-3 and TRBJ1-5; tentative D call: TRBD1 (5 bases). CDR3 length equals 16 residues. V lost 7 bases and J lost 3, with 19 bases in between. Germline V gives CDR1 MNHEY, CDR2 SVGEGT. The CDR3 here is CASTKPGTSPNQPQHF. CDR3 DNA sequence: TGTGCCAGCACCAAGCCAGGGACCTCACCCAATCAGCCCCAGCATTTT.

This chain uses TRBV12-3 or TRBV12-4 with TRBJ1-2, with 9 bases aligning to TRBD1. V shed 5 bases and J 6 bases; nucleotides not matched to a gene: 1. The CDR3 sequence is 12 residues long. The CDR3 region is CASSRTGDGYTF. In nucleotides, the CDR3 is TGTGCCAGCAGTCGGACAGGGGATGGCTACACCTTC.

The chain joins TRBV25-1 to TRBJ2-3; D unresolved. The V end was cut by 4 bases, the J end by 6 bases, with 8 bases between. CDR3 size: 12 residues. Germline CDR1 is MGHDK and CDR2 is SYGVNS. The CDR3 DNA sequence: TGTGCCAGCAGTGCCGGTCTTGATACGCAGTATTTT. It encodes CASSAGLDTQYF. Drawing the rest from reference TRBV25-1 and TRBJ2-3, the complete variable domain is EADIYQTPRYLVIGTGKKITLECSQTMGHDKMYWYQQDPGMELHLIHYSYGVNSTEKGDLSSESTVSRIRTEHFPLTLESARPSHTSQYLCASSAGLDTQYFGPGTRLTVL.

The chain recombines TRBV3-1 with TRBJ2-7; 8 bases align to TRBD2. The CDR3 has 16 amino acids. Germline CDR1 and CDR2: LGHDT and YNNKEL (reference sequence). V shed 4 bases, J shed 2 bases, and the junction held 10 bases outside the gene matches. In DNA, the CDR3 is TGTGCCAGCAGCCCGTCGACGCGGGGGGACCCCTACGAGCAGTACTTC. Translating gives CASSPSTRGDPYEQYF.

V and J are TRBV20-1 and TRBJ2-7, with TRBD2 identical over 8 bases. The germline V gene has CDR1 DFQATT and CDR2 SNEGSKA (reference sequence). The CDR3 has 12 residues. The J segment lost 5 bases and the V segment lost 3 bases, leaving 3 bases of the junction unmatched. CDR3 amino acids: CSASSGTHEQYF. Here the CDR3 DNA reads TGCAGTGCTAGTAGCGGGACTCACGAGCAGTACTTC.

The DNA of the CDR3 is TGTGCCAGCAGGGCCGGGATTGGGGAAAAACTGTTTTTT. It codes for CASRAGIGEKLFF. The rearrangement uses TRBV27 and TRBJ1-4; no firm D call. Germline loops: CDR1 MNHEY, CDR2 SMNVEV (reference sequence). V dropped 6 bases and J dropped 8 bases, with 13 bases sitting between them. The CDR3 is 13 residues long. The whole variable domain, remainder taken from reference TRBV27 and TRBJ1-4, is EAQVTQNPRYLITVTGKKLTVTCSQNMNHEYMSWYRQDPGLGLRQIYYSMNVEVTDKGDVPEGYKVSRKEKRNFPLILESPSPNQTSLYFCASRAGIGEKLFFGSGTQLSVL.

This clonotype was found a few times. This rearrangement joins TRBV15 to TRBJ2-7; D unresolved. V was clipped by 1 base and J by 5 bases, with 6 bases between them. Germline CDR1 is LNHNV and CDR2 is YYDKDF (reference sequence). This CDR3 has 12 amino acids. The CDR3 bases are TGTGCCACCAGCAGAGCAGGTAACGAGCAGTACTTC. It translates to CATSRAGNEQYF.

The chain carries TRBV3-1 and TRBJ2-3; D is undetermined. The V and J ends lost 4 bases and 2 bases respectively, with 13 bases between them. From germline, CDR1 is LGHDT and CDR2 YNNKEL (reference sequence). The CDR3 spans 15 residues. The DNA of the CDR3 is TGTGCCAGCAGCCTAGGATGGGCTCTCACAGATACGCAGTATTTT. This gives the protein CASSLGWALTDTQYF.

At least ten counts were recorded for this clonotype. This chain links TRBV12-3 or TRBV12-4 with TRBJ2-5, with TRBD1 matching over 10 bases. There are 14 residues in the CDR3. After removal of 6 bases from V and 5 bases from J, the junction contained 6 bases not matched to a gene. The DNA for the CDR3 is TGTGCCAGCAGGTCCGGGACAGGGGTGGAGACCCAGTACTTC. This sequence encodes CASRSGTGVETQYF.

This clonotype was picked up a small number of times. The gene calls are TRBV20-1 and TRBJ2-3; 8 bases agree with TRBD2. The CDR3 is made up of 17 amino acids. With 1 base clipped from V and 1 base from J, the junction kept 10 bases outside the gene matches. Germline values: CDR1 DFQATT, CDR2 SNEGSKA (reference sequence). In nucleotides, the CDR3 is TGCAGTGCTAGAGGTCGGGGGGGCGGAGTGGGCACAGATACGCAGTATTTT. Amino acid sequence: CSARGRGGGVGTDTQYF.

The chain couples TRBV12-3 or TRBV12-4 to TRBJ2-2, with a possible D match to TRBD1 (5 bases). The CDR3 is 12 residues long. Trimming took 6 bases from V and 3 from J, leaving 5 bases between them. The CDR3 region is CASRGDTGELFF. The DNA of the CDR3 is TGTGCCAGCAGAGGGGACACCGGGGAGCTGTTTTTT.

This clonotype was observed a handful of times. The rearrangement links TRBV27 to TRBJ2-6; no definite D call. Germline CDR1 MNHEY, CDR2 SMNVEV (reference sequence). Trimming left V 3 bases short and J 0 bases short, with 9 bases between. The CDR3 extends over 16 amino acids. The CDR3 loop is CASSFTGDSGANVLTF. The CDR3 coding sequence is TGTGCCAGCAGTTTTACCGGAGACTCTGGGGCCAACGTCCTGACTTTC.

The rearrangement links TRBV7-2 to TRBJ2-7; 7 positions agree with TRBD1. V lost 5 bases and J lost 2; bases outside the gene matches: 3. The V gene's germline CDR1 is SGHTA and CDR2 FQGNSA. The CDR3 runs to 13 residues. DNA for the CDR3: TGTGCCAGCAGCCGAGGACAGGCCTACGAGCAGTACTTC. It translates to CASSRGQAYEQYF.

This clonotype was seen a few times. The gene calls are TRBV5-1 and TRBJ1-5; a possible D gene is TRBD1 (6 bases). This CDR3 contains 17 residues. Trimming left V 4 bases short and J 3 bases short, with 20 bases between. Germline CDR1 reads SGHRS; CDR2 reads YFSETQ. The CDR3 bases are TGCGCCAGCAGCAGGCGTAAGCGGGACAAACACAATCAGCCCCAGCATTTT. This translates into CASSRRKRDKHNQPQHF.

The gene calls are TRBV15 and TRBJ2-1; the D gene is possibly TRBD2 (5 bases). With 5 bases removed from V and 6 bases from J, the gap between germline ends came to 14 bases. The CDR3 contains 14 residues. Germline CDR1 is LNHNV and CDR2 is YYDKDF (reference sequence). The CDR3 DNA sequence: TGTGCCACCAGCTTCGACCTACGGGGCAATGAGCAGTTCTTC. It specifies CATSFDLRGNEQFF.

The rearrangement joins TRBV5-1 to TRBJ1-4; D is possibly TRBD1 (5 bases). Germline CDR1 is SGHRS and CDR2 is YFSETQ. With 2 bases removed from V and 2 bases from J, the gap between germline ends came to 13 bases. The CDR3 covers 16 residues. CDR3 in amino acids: CASSFSLQGTNEKLFF. In nucleotides, the CDR3 is TGCGCCAGCAGCTTCTCGCTCCAGGGTACTAATGAAAAACTGTTTTTT.

Many counts were recorded for this clonotype. The V and J genes are TRBV12-3 or TRBV12-4 and TRBJ2-7; D might be TRBD1 (5 bases). The CDR3 is 13 residues long. Trimming pared 3 bases from V and 2 bases from J, leaving 8 bases between. The CDR3 sequence is CASSFDRAYEQYF. DNA of the CDR3: TGTGCCAGCAGTTTCGACAGAGCCTACGAGCAGTACTTC.

CDR3: CASSSQTGIANQPQHF. The CDR3 DNA reads as TGTGCCAGCAGCTCGCAGACAGGGATTGCCAATCAGCCCCAGCATTTT. V is TRBV11-2 and J is TRBJ1-5; 7 positions agree with TRBD1. There are 16 residues in the CDR3. J was trimmed by 3 bases and V by 4 bases; bases with no gene match: 9. CDR1 and CDR2 from the germline V gene are SGHAT and FQNNGV.

The table lists this clonotype with a few counts. The chain combines TRBV5-1 with TRBJ2-5; possibly TRBD1 for D (6 bases). CDR1 is SGHRS, CDR2 YFSETQ, per germline. There are 14 residues in the CDR3. Deletions cut 2 bases from V and 11 bases from J, with 19 bases between. The CDR3 coding sequence is TGCGCCAGCAGCTTAAACCAGGGGCCTGGGGAGCAGTACTTC. Translation gives CASSLNQGPGEQYF.

This clonotype was counted only a few times. The rearrangement joins TRBV5-1 to TRBJ2-5; D is possibly TRBD2 (5 bases). Germline lookup yields CDR1 SGHRS and CDR2 YFSETQ. V shed 2 bases and J shed 5 bases, with 10 bases lying between them. This CDR3 has 13 residues. CDR3 protein: CASSFVPGETQYF. CDR3 in DNA: TGCGCCAGCAGCTTCGTCCCGGGGGAGACCCAGTACTTC.

This chain connects TRBV12-3 or TRBV12-4 to TRBJ1-2; unclear D gene. CDR3 size: 13 residues. The V end was cut by 3 bases, the J end by 5 bases, with 10 bases between. CDR3 nucleotides: TGTGCCAGCAGTTTGGGTCGTGTGTATGGCTACACCTTC. Its protein is CASSLGRVYGYTF.

In this sample, this clonotype turned up once. The rearrangement uses TRBV25-1 and TRBJ2-1; possibly TRBD2 for D (5 bases). This CDR3 is built from 15 residues. CDR1 is MGHDK, CDR2 SYGVNS, per germline. The V end was cut by 1 base, the J end by 5 bases, with 12 bases between. The chain's CDR3 is CASSESGVADNEQFF. The CDR3 DNA reads as TGTGCCAGCAGTGAATCCGGGGTTGCGGACAATGAGCAGTTCTTC.

The J gene is TRBJ1-2, the V gene TRBV5-5; D is perhaps TRBD1 (5 bases). Trimming left V 0 bases short and J 0 bases short, with 9 bases between. This CDR3 is built from 15 residues. CDR1 and CDR2 from the germline V gene are SGHKS and YYEKEE (reference sequence). CDR3 region: CASSLGGASNYGYTF. The CDR3 DNA reads as TGTGCCAGCAGCTTGGGAGGGGCTTCTAACTATGGCTACACCTTC.